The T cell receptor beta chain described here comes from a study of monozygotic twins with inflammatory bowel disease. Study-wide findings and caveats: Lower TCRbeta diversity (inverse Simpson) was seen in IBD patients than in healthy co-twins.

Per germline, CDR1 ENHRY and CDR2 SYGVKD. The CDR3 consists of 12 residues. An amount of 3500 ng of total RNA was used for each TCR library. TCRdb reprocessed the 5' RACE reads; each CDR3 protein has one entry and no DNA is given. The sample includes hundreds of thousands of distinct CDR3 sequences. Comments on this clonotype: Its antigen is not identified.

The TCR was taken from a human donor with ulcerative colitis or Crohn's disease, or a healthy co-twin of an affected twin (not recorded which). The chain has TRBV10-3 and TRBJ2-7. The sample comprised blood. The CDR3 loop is CAISESKREQYF.